This TCR beta chain originates from a study of PD-L1 blockade in urothelial cancer (dated by TCRdb to about 2017). Regarding the study in general: Therapy was started in the mid-2010s for all patients, and atezolizumab 1,200 mg was administered intravenously every 3 weeks. Durable clinical benefit was achieved by nine patients but not by the remaining 20. Patients had an ECOG performance status of 0 or 1 and had received between 0 and 3 prior chemotherapy regimens. In the same patients, whole exome sequencing and RNA sequencing of pretreatment tumors were performed in addition to TCR sequencing. A median of around 150,000 T cells and some 82,000 unique TCRs was obtained from blood samples, and a median clonality of about 0.08 was observed. Twenty-five of 29 patients were males with bladder-origin urothelial cancer, and about 65% of the roughly 29 reported a prior smoking history. The study, an exploratory multi-omic analysis, examined somatic, immune and clinical correlates of response to PD-L1 blockade with atezolizumab in urothelial cancer. Pretreatment tumor samples, along with matched peripheral blood serially collected before and after atezolizumab treatment, were subjected to TCR sequencing. Blood samples were analyzed 3 weeks after the start of treatment (second dose) and 6 weeks after the start of treatment. Twenty-nine patients had pretreatment blood TCR-seq, approximately 24 had at least one posttreatment blood collection, and approximately 24 had tumor TCR-seq. Durable clinical benefit meant progression-free survival longer than 6 months, and TCR features were also tested against progression-free and overall survival.

A cohort of 25 to 30 patients with locally advanced or metastatic urothelial carcinoma, treated at Memorial Sloan Kettering on a trial protocol, was included. Peripheral blood mononuclear cells were collected pretreatment and during treatment, with between 1 and 8 total time points obtained per patient. The Qiagen DNeasy Blood extraction kit was used to purify genomic DNA from total PBMCs and from tumor samples. Collected pretreatment and during treatment, PBMCs were isolated and stored as previously described. Synthetic TCR analog templates were spiked into each PCR to estimate absolute template abundance from read counts. The immunoSEQ assay used bias-controlled V and J gene primers to amplify TCRbeta CDR3 regions from genomic DNA. Sequencing of rearranged TCRbeta segments was performed at approximately 20X coverage. The original pipeline was this. Clustering was used to correct sequencing errors, and CDR3s were annotated against IMGT so that V, D and J genes could be assigned. Out-of-frame and stop-codon sequences were excluded, and only productive TCRbeta rearrangements were used in downstream analyses. Clonality was calculated as one minus the Shannon entropy normalized by the log of the number of unique productive sequences. Clones differing between time points or between blood and tumor were identified by Fisher's exact test with Benjamini-Hochberg correction at adjusted p below 0.01. TCRdb took this table from immuneACCESS and kept in-frame rearrangements with V and J called. Such tables lack part of the clones; where checked against another copy, unresolved V genes explain under half of the gap, and the rest is unexplained. That table is the source of V, J and clone size, and D and trimming were worked out from the DNA. Within this sample are 75,000 to 90,000 clones, with roughly 87% of them counted one time only. Over 7.5% of the sample is in the top ten clones.

What the authors observed across the whole study: Small sample size (n ≈ 30) and many exploratory analyses mean the results are intended to be hypothesis-generating. Improved progression-free and overall survival was found to be associated with pretreatment peripheral blood TCR clonality below the median. Patients with durable benefit showed greater expansion of tumor-associated TCR clones in peripheral blood 3 weeks after starting treatment (n of about 20, p = 0.022).

Looking up the germline V gene yields CDR1 MNHNS and CDR2 SASEGT. V is clipped by 3 bases and J by 4 bases, and the sequence between their germline boundaries is 9 bases long. The CDR3, cysteine through phenylalanine, is 13 amino acids long. The read is trimmed to its CDR3 DNA, 39 bases read in frame from base 1. This clone was counted once. Its antigen has not been determined. Base qualities are missing; no much larger clone stands one base away. Rearrangement joined TRBV6-1 to TRBJ1-2, and the D gene may be TRBD1, 6 bases matching. This clonotype was sampled from a man in his 70s with urothelial cancer. The sequencing used PBMCs, collected around atezolizumab (anti-PD-L1) treatment. The nucleotide sequence is given as TGTGCCAGCAGTGACAGGGGAAGCTATGGCTACACCTTC. Protein translation: CASSDRGSYGYTF.